The next 21 T cell receptor beta chains were all read from a single sample in a study of cytomegalovirus exposure and HLA in healthy donors. The PCR had 60 Vbeta and 13 Jbeta primers. Only in-frame clones appear in the TCRdb table, and some are missing; sequencing was by immunoSEQ multiplex PCR. The data contain roughly 100,000 clones, about 70% of them singletons. Sequencing was done on a sample of PBMCs. These receptor sequences come from a man younger than 45 in good health and CMV-seronegative.

The chain joins TRBV4-3 to TRBJ1-2; 7 bases match TRBD1. Per the germline V gene, CDR1 is LGHNA and CDR2 is YSLEER. This CDR3 has 16 residues. The ends lost 0 bases at V and 3 bases at J; junction bases unmatched: 7. CDR3 sequence (DNA): TGCGCCAGCAGCCAAGATGTGGGACAGAGTTACTATGGCTACACCTTC. This gives the protein CASSQDVGQSYYGYTF.

The CDR3 region has the DNA TGTGCCATCAGTGAGTCGCTAGCGGGAAGGACTGGCCAAGAGACCCAGTACTTC. This codes for CAISESLAGRTGQETQYF. The chain recombines TRBV10-3 with TRBJ2-5, with TRBD2 matching 9 bases. The trim removed 0 bases at V and 1 base at J, leaving 9 bases unmatched. The germline gives CDR1 ENHRY, CDR2 SYGVKD. The CDR3 is 18 residues long.

The J gene is TRBJ1-2, the V gene TRBV7-2; 8 bases agree with TRBD1. The CDR3 is 15 residues long. Germline V lookup: CDR1 SGHTA, CDR2 FQGNSA. After removal of 5 bases from V and 4 bases from J, the junction contained 9 bases not matched to a gene. CDR3 protein: CASSAGQGVSYGYTF. The CDR3 DNA follows: TGTGCCAGCAGCGCCGGACAGGGAGTGAGCTATGGCTACACCTTC.

This clone was counted once. The chain links TRBV5-1 to TRBJ1-1; D remains unclear. V shed 1 base and J shed 3 bases, with 10 bases lying between them. The CDR3 spans 14 residues. CDR1 SGHRS and CDR2 YFSETQ come from the germline V gene. CDR3 DNA: TGCGCCAGCAGCTTGCATAGTACCGACACTGAAGCTTTCTTT. Amino acids: CASSLHSTDTEAFF. The whole variable domain, filled in from reference TRBV5-1 and TRBJ1-1, reads KAGVTQTPRYLIKTRGQQVTLSCSPISGHRSVSWYQQTPGQGLQFLFEYFSETQRNKGNFPGRFSGRQFSNSRSEMNVSTLELGDSALYLCASSLHSTDTEAFFGQGTRLTVV.

This clone came up once. The chain carries TRBV10-3 and TRBJ1-5; TRBD1 matches 8 bases. The trim removed 4 bases at V and 0 bases at J, leaving 2 bases unmatched. The length of the CDR3 is 15 residues. Germline CDR1 ENHRY, CDR2 SYGVKD. CDR3: CAISGTGSSNQPQHF. For the CDR3, the DNA is TGTGCCATCAGTGGGACAGGGAGTAGCAATCAGCCCCAGCATTTT.

The V and J genes are TRBV6-5 and TRBJ2-2; D not certain. V lost 7 bases to trimming and J lost 1 base, with 13 bases between them. The germline V gene encodes CDR1 MNHEY and CDR2 SVGAGI. The CDR3 consists of 15 residues. The CDR3 region is CASTLRPGNTGELFF. The CDR3 DNA follows: TGTGCCAGCACCCTACGTCCGGGGAACACCGGGGAGCTGTTTTTT.

In this sample, this clone turned up a few times. This chain connects TRBV4-1 to TRBJ2-3, with a weak D call TRBD2 (6 bases). In germline, CDR1 is MGHRA, CDR2 YSYEKL. V was pared by 4 bases and J by 6 bases, with 14 bases between. This CDR3 is built from 14 residues. In nucleotides, the CDR3 is TGCGCCAGCAGCCCCAAACCGGAGGGCGATACGCAGTATTTT. Protein sequence: CASSPKPEGDTQYF.

CDR3 in DNA: TGTGCCAGTAGGTTCAGGGCGGGAGCCTCCTACGAGCAGTACTTC. Its protein is CASRFRAGASYEQYF. The rearrangement links TRBV19 to TRBJ2-7; TRBD2 matches 7 bases. The CDR3 is made up of 15 amino acids. Germline CDR1 LNHDA, CDR2 SQIVND (reference sequence). J was trimmed by 0 bases and V by 6 bases; bases with no gene match: 8.

This clone was found a few times. The chain links TRBV7-8 to TRBJ1-1; 12 nucleotides match TRBD1. The CDR3 is 16 amino acids. V was clipped by 2 bases and J by 5 bases; unmatched bases: 6. Germline V gene lookup returns CDR1 SGHVS and CDR2 FQNEAQ. The CDR3 protein is CASSLYRDRGPTEAFF. CDR3 in DNA: TGTGCCAGCAGCTTATATCGGGACAGGGGGCCAACTGAAGCTTTCTTT.

The genes are TRBV18 and TRBJ2-3; 13 positions agree with TRBD2. The germline V gene encodes CDR1 KGHSH and CDR2 LQKENI. Germline trimming cut 1 base from V and 3 bases from J; bases unmatched to any gene: 1. The CDR3 loop spans 16 amino acids. The CDR3: CASSPRTSGSTDTQYF. The DNA for the CDR3 is TGTGCCAGCTCACCACGGACTAGCGGGAGTACAGATACGCAGTATTTT.

The rearrangement joins TRBV21-1 to TRBJ1-5; whether TRBD1, the table's D call, matches the DNA was not checked. TRBV21-1 is classified as a pseudogene. This CDR3 has 18 amino acids. This CDR3 is CASSKALTGEVLNQPQHF. The DNA of the CDR3 is TGTGCCAGCAGCAAAGCGCTCACAGGGGAGGTTTTAAATCAGCCCCAGCATTTT.

This rearrangement joins TRBV7-8 to TRBJ2-5; 7 bases fit TRBD2. The CDR3 spans 17 residues. J lost 7 bases, V lost 7 bases, and 21 bases had no gene match. Germline lookup yields CDR1 SGHVS and CDR2 FQNEAQ. The CDR3 protein is CASNKLTGTINKRTQYF. In DNA, the CDR3 is TGTGCCAGCAACAAATTGACCGGGACTATCAACAAGAGGACCCAGTACTTC. Complete variable domain (other parts from reference TRBV7-8 and TRBJ2-5): GAGVSQSPRYKVAKRGQDVALRCDPISGHVSLFWYQQALGQGPEFLTYFQNEAQLDKSGLPSDRFFAERPEGSVSTLKIQRTQQEDSAVYLCASNKLTGTINKRTQYFGPGTRLLVL.

The chain links TRBV19 to TRBJ1-1; TRBD1 matches 7 bases. This CDR3 has 15 amino acids. Germline loops: CDR1 LNHDA, CDR2 SQIVND (reference sequence). The V gene end was trimmed by 5 bases and the J gene end by 5 bases; junction bases not matched to a gene: 11. The CDR3 bases are TGTGCCAGTAGTTCTGTTCAGGGGGTACAAACTGAAGCTTTCTTT. Its translation: CASSSVQGVQTEAFF.

V and J are TRBV2 and TRBJ1-2; D gene ambiguous. Germline CDR1 is SNHLY and CDR2 is FYNNEI. This CDR3 comprises 14 residues. V lost 1 base and J 3 bases, leaving 9 bases between the germline ends. DNA for the CDR3: TGTGCCAGCAGTGAAGGTCCAGAACACTATGGCTACACCTTC. The encoded protein is CASSEGPEHYGYTF.

This chain links TRBV6-6 with TRBJ2-7; weak D call: TRBD1 (5 bases). CDR1 and CDR2 (germline): MNHNY, SVGAGI (reference sequence). Deletions cut 7 bases from V and 1 base from J, with 11 bases between. There are 13 residues in the CDR3. The CDR3 reads CASTRTRSYEQYF. CDR3 in DNA: TGTGCCAGCACTAGGACACGATCCTACGAGCAGTACTTC.

Regarding this clone: The germline gene is not matched at one end of the junction; a read error may be the cause. Other DNA sequences within the sample encode an identical CDR3. The V call is TRBV7-9, the J call TRBJ2-5; D might be TRBD2 (6 bases). CDR1 is SEHNR and CDR2 is FQNEAQ in the germline V gene (reference sequence). The CDR3 covers 14 residues. The chain's CDR3 is CASSLGSGGETQYF. Here the CDR3 DNA reads TGTGCCAGCAGTTTAGGCTCTGGGGGGGAGACCCAGTACTTC.

CDR3 coding DNA: TGTGCCAGCAGTTACTCTCGGGGCGGGGGCACTGAAGCTTTCTTT. This sequence encodes CASSYSRGGGTEAFF. J is TRBJ1-1 and V is TRBV6-6, with a weak D call TRBD1 (5 bases). Germline CDR1 MNHNY, CDR2 SVGAGI (reference sequence). V lost 0 bases and J 4 bases, leaving 12 bases between the germline ends. The CDR3 sequence is 15 residues long.

The V gene is TRBV5-1, the J gene TRBJ2-6; tentative D call: TRBD1 (5 bases). The CDR3 runs to 17 residues. With 2 bases removed from V and 0 bases from J, the gap between germline ends came to 12 bases. Germline V gene sequence: CDR1 SGHRS, CDR2 YFSETQ. CDR3 nucleotides: TGCGCCAGCAGCTTAGGGGTAGGGATCTCTGGGGCCAACGTCCTGACTTTC. It codes for CASSLGVGISGANVLTF.

The rearrangement uses TRBV7-2 and TRBJ2-7, with TRBD2 matching 10 bases. V lost 1 base and J lost 4; bases outside the gene matches: 13. This CDR3 contains 18 residues. Germline CDR1 is SGHTA and CDR2 is FQGNSA. Here the CDR3 reads CASSLEPPGASGSYEQYF. The DNA of the CDR3 is TGTGCCAGCAGCTTAGAACCCCCTGGCGCTAGCGGGAGTTACGAGCAGTACTTC.

The chain links TRBV7-2 to TRBJ2-7; 8 nucleotides align to TRBD1. This CDR3 comprises 14 residues. The germline CDR1 and CDR2 sequences are SGHTA and FQGNSA. The J segment lost 2 bases and the V segment lost 6 bases, leaving 6 bases of the junction unmatched. The CDR3 here is CASRRGQETYEQYF. The CDR3 DNA reads TGTGCCAGCAGACGGGGACAGGAGACCTACGAGCAGTACTTC.

This chain links TRBV2 with TRBJ1-6; D remains ambiguous. The CDR3 has 14 amino acids. V dropped 6 bases and J dropped 11 bases, with 17 bases sitting between them. Looked up from germline, CDR1 is SNHLY and CDR2 is FYNNEI. CDR3 sequence reads: CASREERRNPPLHF. Here the CDR3 DNA reads TGTGCCAGCAGGGAGGAGAGGAGGAATCCACCCCTCCACTTT.